This T cell receptor beta chain was captured in a study of cytomegalovirus exposure and HLA in healthy donors (dated by TCRdb to about 2017). About the full investigation: In an earlier analysis of approximately 500 of the donors, less than 350 Gb of sequence data and some 120 million unique TCR beta sequences from approximately 180 million T cells were reported. All discovery cohort repertoires had been generated using a single sequencing platform. Because of strong linkage in the cohort, four or five DR-DQ haplotypes were treated as single units for association and clustering. The number of typed donors differed by locus: about 629-630 for A, B, C, DRB1 and DQB1; approximately 520 for DQA1; 606 for DPA1; and approximately 450 for DPB1. Donor age, sex, ethnicity and CMV serostatus were collected together with the repertoire data. Approximately 300 gigabases of sequencing data and around 88 million unique TCR sequences made up an early release that covered under 750 HLA-typed donors. In a later analysis, previously published TCR beta repertoires from 666 donors were re-analyzed and high-resolution HLA genotyping was added so that TCR occurrence patterns could be studied. Both class I and class II loci were covered by HLA typing, at four-digit resolution. An earlier analysis of about 620 of the donors applied high-throughput TCR beta sequencing to assess whether each TCR beta V gene segment acted as functional or pseudogenic. Among roughly 400 genotyped donors of the cohort, an average of about 240,000 unique TCR beta nucleotide sequences was sequenced per donor, of which about 20% were non-productive. Genome-wide SNP genotypes for about 55% of the roughly 670 donors were used in a later genetic analysis, which treated that subset as a discovery cohort. Using immunosequencing, the study profiled T cell repertoires from about 620 subjects and related those repertoires to cytomegalovirus serostatus. In the later analysis, no new phenotypic data were used to find candidate immune exposures; instead, reliance was placed on TCR beta sequences and their occurrence across donors. Besides the first cohort of approximately 670 subjects, a separate validation cohort made up of 90 to 150 different subjects was used. Of the approximately 370 genotyped donors, 75% to 85% were placed in the genetic ancestry cluster associated with self-reported Caucasian donors. High-throughput TCR immunosequencing, statistical association of individual TCRs with disease status, and machine learning were combined to predict cytomegalovirus infection status. The study was designed to test whether signatures of past pathogen exposure could be identified by cataloging public T cell receptors.

The junction carries 15 bases between V and J, which are trimmed by 0 bases and 4 bases respectively. According to the germline V gene (reference sequence), CDR1 reads GTSNPN and CDR2 reads SVGIG. The CDR3 goes from the cysteine to the phenylalanine over 16 residues. The DNA shown is the 48-base CDR3, in frame from base 1. Library preparation used the immunoSEQ multiplex PCR assay. The multiplex PCR relied on a mix of 60 forward primers for TCR Vbeta segments and 13 reverse primers for TCR Jbeta segments. The CDR3 region of rearranged TCR beta genes was amplified from genomic DNA by a multiplex PCR assay. Amplified TCR beta libraries were sequenced as 87-base-pair reads on the Illumina HiSeq System. Regarding the original processing steps: In a later analysis, around 80 million unique TCR beta chains were counted across the 690 or so repertoires, and some 10 million of these chains were shared by at least two donors. Raw reads were error-corrected and collapsed into unique sequences by a nearest-neighbor algorithm in which closely related sequences were merged to remove PCR and sequencing errors. Alignment of CDR3 sequences to IMGT reference sequences was used to assign V, D and J gene segments. For a sequence to be retained, at least a six-nucleotide match to both a V gene segment and a J gene segment was required. A rearrangement counted as productive if the CDR3 had no stop codons and remained in frame with V and J, and every other rearrangement counted as non-productive. CDR3 was defined according to IMGT convention as the region running from the second conserved V-encoded cysteine to the conserved J-encoded phenylalanine. Sequences without an unambiguous match to a single V gene segment were excluded from the earlier analysis of about 600 of the donors. In an earlier analysis of several hundred of the donors, V segments were called functional above 56.7% productive rearrangements and were called segregating when the between-donor standard deviation exceeded 5%. A statistical classification framework was built for diagnosing cytomegalovirus status from the catalog of TCR beta chain sequences. In a later analysis, TCR nucleotide sequences were compared against IMGT/GENE-DB human TR gene sequences so that V and J genes could be assigned. Using the TCRdist pipeline, a later analysis assigned CDR3 sequences along with most-parsimonious VDJ recombination scenarios. In a later analysis, every TCR beta chain was defined by the combination of its CDR3 amino acid sequence and its V-gene family, and reads without a unique V-gene family were dropped. As a way to deal with suspected cross-contamination and a sequencing artifact, a later analysis dropped 450 to 600 nucleotide sequences that were highly shared and had low generation probability. In a later analysis, a clonal expansion index was calculated for each public chain from normalized within-repertoire ranks of inferred template counts. Generation probabilities in a later analysis came from a VDJ recombination model fitted to out-of-frame rearrangements, and those results were checked against IGoR. In a later analysis, hypergeometric tests were used to score TCR-TCR, TCR-HLA and TCR-CMV co-occurrence, with a repertoire-size bias correction applied to TCR pairs. False discovery rates were estimated in a later analysis by permuting HLA or CMV assignments 20 times. In a later analysis, co-occurring TCRs were grouped using DBSCAN, with TCRdist sequence similarity added in when clustering inside HLA-allele-positive subsets. For co-occurrence clustering, repertoires with fewer than 30,000 or more than 120,000 public chains were excluded, along with four to six repertoires with anomalous nucleotide sharing. The table comes from immuneACCESS by way of TCRdb, which keeps in-frame sequences with V and J called. Part of the clones is missing from these tables; in studies checked, under half for an unresolved V gene and the rest for unknown reasons. For V, J and clone size, that table is used; D and trimming come from the DNA. Counted in this sample were 110,000 or so clones; roughly 72% of them appeared once. Clones ranked in the top ten supply more than 3.5% of the sample.

The investigation overall reported the following: A further reported finding was that TCR beta sequences accurately predicted the HLA-A and HLA-B alleles for most subjects in the first cohort. Compared with equally common non-associated chains, HLA-associated TCR beta chains in a later analysis were more clonally expanded and had lower generation probabilities. While some public TCRs were present in many individuals, most TCR sequences turned up only very rarely across donors. At a false discovery rate of 0.05, a later analysis linked approximately 18,000 TCR beta sequences to specific HLA alleles. For the cohort, immune exposure information was limited to CMV serostatus. Assigning TCR associations to individual alleles was difficult when HLA alleles, especially DR and DQ, strongly co-occurred. A cluster of highly shared sequence variants was judged likely to represent a technical artifact of the sequencing pipeline. Some IMGT-functional V segments, including TRBV6-2 and TRBV6-3, could not be distinguished by the 87-base-pair reads and were therefore excluded. According to a later analysis, most CMV-associated TCR beta chains appeared to be HLA-restricted, and the HLA associations seemed to be driven largely by CMV exposure. The classifier was reported to diagnose cytomegalovirus status with high specificity and sensitivity in both the original and validation cohorts. In vitro tests confirmed that a few of the cytomegalovirus-associated TCR beta chains recognize cytomegalovirus antigens. Because counts were too low, roughly 16 rarely observed V segments, including chromosome 9 orphons, were left out of the earlier analysis of roughly 600 of the donors. It was suggested by the authors that the approach could potentially be generalized to other disease states and immunological phenotypes. In an earlier analysis of 500 to 650 of the donors, most TCR beta V segments appeared in productive rearrangements about 90% or about 30% of the time, broadly matching IMGT annotations. The study listed approximately 150 TCR beta chains as associated with cytomegalovirus. A later analysis found that TCR association rates varied across HLA loci, with DRB1 alleles showing the most associated TCRs and HLA-C alleles the fewest. In a later genetic analysis, fewer N-insertions in productive TCRs were reported among donors in an Asian-associated ancestry cluster than the roughly 700-donor mean. Because HLA typing was unavailable for some donors at each locus, only the typed subset was used in association tests. Correlated functional status among segregating V segments might reflect linkage disequilibrium, but an unknown experimental factor could not be ruled out. The cohort was sequenced for TCR beta chains only, and without alpha or paired-chain data the features that could be detected were limited. In a later analysis, several top co-occurrence clusters were reported to appear linked to parvovirus B19, influenza, CMV and Epstein-Barr virus. The presence/absence analyses assumed that sequencing depth was roughly uniform across donors, and that assumption may not be true. V-gene and J-gene trimming of TCR beta chains was associated with a missense DCLRE1C variant in a later genetic analysis, and the association was replicated in an independent cohort.

In the case of this clone: This clone's antigen is unknown. No base qualities exist here, and no much larger clone lies one base off it.

The cohort comprised several hundred healthy bone marrow donors. All cohort members were sampled while nominally healthy, although unrecorded immune exposures were likely present. The donor tested CMV seropositive and was one of the 289 seropositive cohort members. Every donor gave a peripheral blood sample, and the peripheral blood mononuclear cells from that sample were used for TCR beta sequencing. The Qiagen DNeasy Blood Extraction Kit was used to extract genomic DNA from the blood cell samples. This receptor was obtained from a middle-aged woman in good health and CMV-seropositive. Recombination linked TRBV30 to TRBJ1-4; a tentative D call is TRBD1 (5 bases match). Sequencing used PBMCs. The bases read TGTGCCTGGAGTGTATCAAGGGGAGGGAATAATGAAAAACTGTTTTTT. Its protein product is CAWSVSRGGNNEKLFF.